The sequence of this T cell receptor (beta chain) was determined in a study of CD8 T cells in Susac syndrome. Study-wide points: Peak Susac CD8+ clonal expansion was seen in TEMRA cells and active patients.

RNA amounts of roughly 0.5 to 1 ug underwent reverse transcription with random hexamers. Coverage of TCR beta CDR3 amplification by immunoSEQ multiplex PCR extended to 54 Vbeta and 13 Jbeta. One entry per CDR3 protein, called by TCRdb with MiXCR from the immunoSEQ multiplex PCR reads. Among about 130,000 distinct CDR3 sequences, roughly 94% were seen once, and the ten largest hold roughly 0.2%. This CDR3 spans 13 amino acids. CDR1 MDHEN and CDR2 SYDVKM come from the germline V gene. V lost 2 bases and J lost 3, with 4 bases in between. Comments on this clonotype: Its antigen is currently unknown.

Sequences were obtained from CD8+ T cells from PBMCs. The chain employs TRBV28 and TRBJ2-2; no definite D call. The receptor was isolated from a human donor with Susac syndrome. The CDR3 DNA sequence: TGTGCCAGCAGTTTAGTAGACACCGGGGAGCTGTTTTTT. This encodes CASSLVDTGELFF.